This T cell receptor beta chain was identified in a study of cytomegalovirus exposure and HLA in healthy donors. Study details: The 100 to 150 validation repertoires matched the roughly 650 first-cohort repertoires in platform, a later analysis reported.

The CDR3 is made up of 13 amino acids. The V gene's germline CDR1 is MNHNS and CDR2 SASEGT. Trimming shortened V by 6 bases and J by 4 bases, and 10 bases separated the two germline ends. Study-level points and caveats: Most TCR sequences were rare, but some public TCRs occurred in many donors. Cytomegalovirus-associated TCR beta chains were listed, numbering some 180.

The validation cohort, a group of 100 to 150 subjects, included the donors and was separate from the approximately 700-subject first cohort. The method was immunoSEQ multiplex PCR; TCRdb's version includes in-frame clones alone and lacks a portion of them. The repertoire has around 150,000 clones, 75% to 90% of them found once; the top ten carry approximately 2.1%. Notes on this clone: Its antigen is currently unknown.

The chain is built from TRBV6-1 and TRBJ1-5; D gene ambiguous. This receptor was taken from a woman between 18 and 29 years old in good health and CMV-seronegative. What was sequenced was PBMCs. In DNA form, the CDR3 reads TGTGCCAGCAGCCCAGGTCCGAATCAGCCCCAGCATTTT. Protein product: CASSPGPNQPQHF.